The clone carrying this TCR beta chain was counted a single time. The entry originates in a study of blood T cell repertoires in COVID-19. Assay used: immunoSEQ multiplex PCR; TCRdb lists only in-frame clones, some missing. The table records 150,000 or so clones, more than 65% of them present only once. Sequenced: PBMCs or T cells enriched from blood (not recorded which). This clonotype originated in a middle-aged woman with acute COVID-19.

The chain's CDR3 is CASSSGTANYGYTF. Written as DNA, the CDR3 is TGTGCCAGCAGTTCCGGGACAGCTAACTATGGCTACACCTTC. The chain carries TRBV28 and TRBJ1-2; the match to TRBD1 covers 7 bases. Germline lookup yields CDR1 MDHEN and CDR2 SYDVKM. Trimming removed 4 bases from V and 0 bases from J; junction bases left unmatched: 2. There are 14 residues in the CDR3.